This TCR beta chain emerged from a study of OX40 agonist ivuxolimab in advanced cancers. Turning to the study itself: The study reported partial responses in three patients: one hepatocellular carcinoma, two cutaneous melanoma.

As for this clone: What it binds is unknown.

The V end was cut by 0 bases, the J end by 2 bases, with 14 bases between. Germline V lookup: CDR1 SGDLS, CDR2 YYNGEE. The CDR3 covers 16 residues. Study findings and constraints: Both CD4+ and CD8+ T cell populations in blood had undergone clonal expansion by week 6 at 0.1 to 3.0 mg/kg. CD8+ T cells showed, on average, more clonal expansion than CD4+ cells.

Some clones are missing from TCRdb's copy, which holds only in-frame ones; the method was immunoSEQ multiplex PCR. The sample includes 60,000 to 95,000 clones, 90% of them seen just once. The chain has TRBV9 and TRBJ1-1, with D possibly matching TRBD1 (6 bases). The clonotype comes from an adult with an advanced solid tumor such as melanoma, head and neck, liver or kidney cancer. This specimen was CD4+ or CD8+ T cells sorted from blood, taken in a trial of the OX40 agonist ivuxolimab. In DNA, the CDR3 is TGTGCCAGCAGCGTAGGTGGGGGCACGGGCAACACTGAAGCTTTCTTT. Translating it yields CASSVGGGTGNTEAFF.